One T cell receptor beta chain is described in this entry. Donors were grouped by their self-reported clinical history. This CDR3 has 17 residues. From germline, CDR1 is LGHNA and CDR2 YSLEER. Trimming removed 1 base from V and 0 bases from J, with 14 bases in between. This specimen belongs to a study of blood T cell repertoires in COVID-19. Study at large: T cells, B-cell-depleted T cells, or PBMCs supplied cDNA or gDNA.

Produced via immunoSEQ multiplex PCR; TCRdb's table is partial and in-frame only. There are fewer than 500,000 clones in the sample; roughly nine tenths occur only once, and roughly 2% lies in the top ten. The sequence derives from a woman aged 18-30 years with acute COVID-19. J is TRBJ2-3 and V is TRBV4-3, with TRBD1 as a possible D gene (6 bases). Source material: PBMCs or T cells enriched from blood (not recorded which). CDR3 nucleotides: TGCGCCAGCAGCCAAGCCCCCCGGACAGCTAGCACAGATACGCAGTATTTT. It encodes CASSQAPRTASTDTQYF.